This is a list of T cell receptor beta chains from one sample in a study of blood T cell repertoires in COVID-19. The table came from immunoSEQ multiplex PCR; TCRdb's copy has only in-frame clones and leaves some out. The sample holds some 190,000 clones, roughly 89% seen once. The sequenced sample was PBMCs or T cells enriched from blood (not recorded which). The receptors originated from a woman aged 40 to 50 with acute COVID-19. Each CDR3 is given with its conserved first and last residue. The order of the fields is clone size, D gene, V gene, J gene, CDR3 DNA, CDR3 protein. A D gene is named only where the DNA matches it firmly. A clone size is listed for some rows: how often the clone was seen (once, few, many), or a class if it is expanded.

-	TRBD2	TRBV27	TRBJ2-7	TGTGCCAGCAGTTTACTAGCGGGCTACGAGCAGTACTTC	CASSLLAGYEQYF
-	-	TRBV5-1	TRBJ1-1	TGCGCCAGCAGCGACGGACAGCTCATGAACACTGAAGCTTTCTTT	CASSDGQLMNTEAFF
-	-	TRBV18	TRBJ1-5	TGTGCCAGCTCACCGTTTGGCCCGGGGAATCAGCCCCAGCATTTT	CASSPFGPGNQPQHF
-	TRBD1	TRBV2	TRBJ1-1	TGTGCCAGCAGTGAGGGCAGGGGGCGAGTGAACACTGAAGCTTTCTTT	CASSEGRGRVNTEAFF
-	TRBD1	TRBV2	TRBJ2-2	TGTGCCAGCAGTAGGGACAGGGGAAACACCGGGGAGCTGTTTTTT	CASSRDRGNTGELFF
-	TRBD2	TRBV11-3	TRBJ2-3	TGTGCCAGCAGCCAAGGACTAGCGGGGGGGCACGGTACAGATACGCAGTATTTT	CASSQGLAGGHGTDTQYF
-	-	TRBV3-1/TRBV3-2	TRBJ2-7	TGTGCCAGCAGCCAAGATTTAGAGTTGGTGAGTCCGAATACTAGTTCCTACGAGCAGTACTTC	CASSQDLELVSPNTSSYEQYF
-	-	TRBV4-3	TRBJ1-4	TGCGCCAGCAGCCAAGAACCGGGTTCTGGGACTAATGAAAAACTGTTTTTT	CASSQEPGSGTNEKLFF
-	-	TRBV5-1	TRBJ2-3	TGCGCCAGCAGCCTGGACACCCCCACAGATACGCAGTATTTT	CASSLDTPTDTQYF
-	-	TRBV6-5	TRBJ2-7	TGTGCCAGCAGTTTTCGGGACGAGCAGTACTTC	CASSFRDEQYF
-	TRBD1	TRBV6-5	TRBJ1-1	TGTGCCAGCAGTTACTCGAGCAGGGGGATTACTGAAGCTTTCTTT	CASSYSSRGITEAFF
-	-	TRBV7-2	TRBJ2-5	TGTGCCAGCAGCTTAGGGGGCGGAGGGGGCGTTAGACAAGAGACCCAGTACTTC	CASSLGGGGGVRQETQYF
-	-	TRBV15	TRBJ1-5	TGTGCCACCAGCGGAACCGGGATCGGGCGTTATAATCAGCCCCAGCATTTT	CATSGTGIGRYNQPQHF
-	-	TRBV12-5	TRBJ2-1	TGTGCTAGTGGTTTCGATCGGCAGGGCTACAATGAGCAGTTCTTC	CASGFDRQGYNEQFF
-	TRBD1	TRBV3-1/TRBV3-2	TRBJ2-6	TGTGCCAGCAGTCGTCGACCGGGACAGGTGAATTTTGGGGCCAACGTCCTGACTTTC	CASSRRPGQVNFGANVLTF
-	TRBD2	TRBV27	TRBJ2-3	TGTGCCAGCAGTTTATACCCCCCGACTAGCGGGAGAATAGATACGCAGTATTTT	CASSLYPPTSGRIDTQYF
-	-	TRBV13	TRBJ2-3	TGTGCCAGCAGCGAATATACTAGCACAGATACGCAGTATTTT	CASSEYTSTDTQYF
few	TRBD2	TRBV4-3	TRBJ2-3	TGCGCCAGCAGCCACCTAGCGGCAGATACGCAGTATTTT	CASSHLAADTQYF
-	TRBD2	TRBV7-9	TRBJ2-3	TGTGCCAGCAGCTCCACTAGCGGGAGGGTTACAGATACGCAGTATTTT	CASSSTSGRVTDTQYF
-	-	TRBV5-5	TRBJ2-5	TGTGCCAGCAGCGGTCTCCCCCGGGAGACCCAGTACTTC	CASSGLPRETQYF
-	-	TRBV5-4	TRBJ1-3	TGTGCCAGCTCTAAAGGGGCAGCCTCTGGAAACACCATATATTTT	CASSKGAASGNTIYF
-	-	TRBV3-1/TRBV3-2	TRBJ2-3	TGTGCCAGCAGCCCCCGGTTCCGCACAGATACGCAGTATTTT	CASSPRFRTDTQYF
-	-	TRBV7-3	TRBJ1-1	TGTGCCAGCAGCTTAACGAGAGGGGGGAACACTGAAGCTTTCTTT	CASSLTRGGNTEAFF
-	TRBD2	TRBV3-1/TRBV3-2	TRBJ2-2	TGTGCCAGCAGCCAAGCACGGGAGGGGGCCGGGGAGCTGTTTTTT	CASSQAREGAGELFF
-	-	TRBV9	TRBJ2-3	TGTGCCAGCAGCGAGGCGGGGCTCCCCACAGATACGCAGTATTTT	CASSEAGLPTDTQYF
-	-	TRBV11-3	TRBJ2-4	TGTGCCAGCAGCCTCAGGGTTCGGGTCGGCAAAAACATTCAGTACTTC	CASSLRVRVGKNIQYF
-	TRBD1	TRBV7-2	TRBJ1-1	TGTGCCAGCAGCTTACAGGACAGGGGTCAATTGGCTGAAGCTTTCTTT	CASSLQDRGQLAEAFF
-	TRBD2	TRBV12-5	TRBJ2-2	TGTGCTAGTGGTCCAAGCGGGAGTGGCGGGGAGCTGTTTTTT	CASGPSGSGGELFF
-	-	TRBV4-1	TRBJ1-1	TGCGCCAGCAGCCAAGAGGCAATTCTCTCGAACACTGAAGCTTTCTTT	CASSQEAILSNTEAFF
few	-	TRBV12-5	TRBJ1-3	TGTGCTAGTGGTTTGACCACAGGCCTCTCTGGAAACACCATATATTTT	CASGLTTGLSGNTIYF
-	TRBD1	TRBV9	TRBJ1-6	TGTGCCAGCAGCGCGGACCAGACAGGGAGGTCACCCCTCCACTTT	CASSADQTGRSPLHF
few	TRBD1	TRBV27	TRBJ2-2	TGTGCCAGCAGGACAGGGATAATAACCGGGGAGCTGTTTTTT	CASRTGIITGELFF
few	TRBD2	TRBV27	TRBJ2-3	TGTGCCAGCAGTTCCTTGACTAGCGGGAGAGGTGGCGCGTTCCTAGATACGCAGTATTTT	CASSSLTSGRGGAFLDTQYF
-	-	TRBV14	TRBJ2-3	TGTGCCAGCAGCCGTTTACAGGGTGCGACAGATACGCAGTATTTT	CASSRLQGATDTQYF
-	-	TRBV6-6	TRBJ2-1	TGTGCCAGCAGAGCCCTATCAACCTCCTACAATGAGCAGTTCTTC	CASRALSTSYNEQFF
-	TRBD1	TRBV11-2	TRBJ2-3	TGTGCCAGCAGCTTTGAGGGGACAGGAGCAGATACGCAGTATTTT	CASSFEGTGADTQYF
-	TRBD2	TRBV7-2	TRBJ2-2	TGTGCCAGCAGCTCCCTACTAGCGTATAACACCGGGGAGCTGTTTTTT	CASSSLLAYNTGELFF
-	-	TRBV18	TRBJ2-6	TGTGCCAGCTCACTGGTCAGGGGTCTCTCTGGGGCCAACGTCCTGACTTTC	CASSLVRGLSGANVLTF
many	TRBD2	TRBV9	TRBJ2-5	TGTGCCAGCAGCGTAGATCCTAGCGGGGGAGGGACCCAGTACTTC	CASSVDPSGGGTQYF
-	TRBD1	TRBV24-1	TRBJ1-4	TGTGCCACCTTGGCTTACGGGACAGGGCACGAAAAACTGTTTTTT	CATLAYGTGHEKLFF
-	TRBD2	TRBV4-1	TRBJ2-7	TGCGCCAGCAGCCCAGGACGGATAGGACTAGCGGGAGACAGCTCCTACGAGCAGTACTTC	CASSPGRIGLAGDSSYEQYF
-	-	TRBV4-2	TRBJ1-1	TGTGCCAGCAGCCCAGGGGTTGAAGCTTTCTTT	CASSPGVEAFF
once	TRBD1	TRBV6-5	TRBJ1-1	TGTGCCAGCGGGCCCGGGACAGGGGTGGGTGAAGCTTTCTTT	CASGPGTGVGEAFF
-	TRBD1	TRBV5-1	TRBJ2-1	TGCGCCAGCAGTCAGGGACAGGGGGCGCGAAATGAGCAGTTCTTC	CASSQGQGARNEQFF
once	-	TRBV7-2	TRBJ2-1	TGTGCCAGCAGCACCCAAGGGGGGGGGCAGTTCTTC	CASSTQGGGQFF
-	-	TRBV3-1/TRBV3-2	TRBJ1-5	TGTGCCAGCAGCCAAGGAGGTGGGGGGGGTCAGCCCCAGCATTTT	CASSQGGGGGQPQHF
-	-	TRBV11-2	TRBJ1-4	TGTGCCAGCAGCGTTCGGGACACTGAAAAACTGTTTTTT	CASSVRDTEKLFF
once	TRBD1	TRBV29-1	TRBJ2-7	TGCAGCGTTGGGACAGGGTCATCCTACGAGCAGTACTTC	CSVGTGSSYEQYF
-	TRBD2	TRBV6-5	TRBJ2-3	TGTGCCAGCAGTTATAGCGGGAGTCTACGGGATACGCAGTATTTT	CASSYSGSLRDTQYF
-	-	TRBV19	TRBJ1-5	TGTGCCAGTAGTATAGCCGGAGAAAATCAGCCCCAGCATTTT	CASSIAGENQPQHF
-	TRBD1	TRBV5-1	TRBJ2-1	TGCGCCAGCAGCCCAGGGACAGCCTCCTACAATGAGCAGTTCTTC	CASSPGTASYNEQFF
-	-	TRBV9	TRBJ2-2	TGTGCCAGCAGCGCCCCAGTTCCGGGTGGCGGGGAGCTGTTTTTT	CASSAPVPGGGELFF
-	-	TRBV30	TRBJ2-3	TGTGCCTGGAGTGTCCAAGCGACAGATACGCAGTATTTT	CAWSVQATDTQYF
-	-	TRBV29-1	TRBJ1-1	TGCAGCGTTGGTACCGGTACCACTGAAGCTTTCTTT	CSVGTGTTEAFF
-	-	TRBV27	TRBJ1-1	TGTGCCAGCAGTGTGAGGGGGATGAACACTGAAGCTTTCTTT	CASSVRGMNTEAFF